The sequence of this T cell receptor beta chain was determined in a study of circulating and synovial CD4+ cells in juvenile arthritis. CDR3 length equals 14 residues. The germline V gene has CDR1 SGHRS and CDR2 YFSETQ. Deletions cut 0 bases from V and 8 bases from J, with 14 bases between. Details on this clone: Its antigen is undetermined.

Sequenced samples came from active juvenile idiopathic arthritis patients. The study, taken as a whole, reports: Shared-clonotype fractions with synovium likely underestimate full repertoire overlap. Some such blood samples were as oligoclonal as synovium. CPL and bulk CD4 samples differed at least tenfold in T cell genomes.

Libraries were prepared by immunoSEQ multiplex PCR; TCRdb keeps only in-frame clonotypes and omits some of them. Of 30,000 to 40,000 clones listed, 95% to 96% are singletons. This chain links TRBV5-1 with TRBJ1-2; weak D call: TRBD1 (5 bases). Sequences were obtained from CD4+ T cells from blood. The TCR sequence derives from a human donor with juvenile idiopathic arthritis. CDR3 protein: CASSLEGELGGYTF. The CDR3 nucleotides are TGCGCCAGCAGCTTGGAAGGGGAATTAGGAGGCTACACCTTC.